The 5 T cell receptor beta chains listed next were all sequenced from one sample in a study of blood T cell repertoires in COVID-19. Sequencing used immunoSEQ multiplex PCR; TCRdb keeps in-frame clones, though not all of them. In the table there are 210,000 or so clones, 80% to 90% of which are singletons. The sample comprised PBMCs or T cells enriched from blood (not recorded which). The receptors were sampled from a woman aged 25 to 45 who had been exposed to COVID-19.

V usage is TRBV2 and J usage is TRBJ2-1; no clear D gene. This CDR3 is 12 amino acids long. The germline V gene has CDR1 SNHLY and CDR2 FYNNEI. Trimming removed 3 bases from V and 8 bases from J, with 8 bases in between. CDR3 residues: CASSDYPDEQFF. The DNA for the CDR3 is TGTGCCAGCAGTGATTATCCCGATGAGCAGTTCTTC.

The J gene is TRBJ2-3, the V gene TRBV4-1; 9 nucleotides match TRBD2. This CDR3 contains 15 residues. Per the germline V gene, CDR1 is MGHRA and CDR2 is YSYEKL. The V and J ends lost 4 bases and 3 bases, in that order; junction bases with no gene match: 5. The CDR3 DNA reads as TGCGCCAGCAGCCCCCTCGCGGGAGGGACAGATACGCAGTATTTT. This sequence encodes CASSPLAGGTDTQYF.

This chain connects TRBV5-1 to TRBJ1-2; D not resolved. V lost 0 bases to trimming and J lost 7 bases, with 10 bases between them. The CDR3 length is 13 residues. Per germline, CDR1 SGHRS and CDR2 YFSETQ. The CDR3 coding sequence is TGCGCCAGCAGCTTGGTAGAGAAAGTTGGCTACACCTTC. Its translation is CASSLVEKVGYTF.

This rearrangement joins TRBV5-4 to TRBJ1-5; D is uncertain. With 0 bases removed from V and 5 bases from J, the gap between germline ends came to 6 bases. This CDR3 has 13 residues. CDR1 SGHNT and CDR2 YYREEE come from the germline V gene (reference sequence). The CDR3 DNA sequence: TGTGCCAGCAGCTTGGACAGCTATCAGCCCCAGCATTTT. As protein: CASSLDSYQPQHF.

The chain has TRBV12-2 and TRBJ2-1; no DNA check was done on the table's D call, TRBD2. TRBV12-2 is listed as a pseudogene. This CDR3 comprises 17 residues. CDR3 amino acids: CASRLALAECSYNEQFF. CDR3 bases: TGTGCAAGTCGCTTAGCCCTAGCGGAGTGCTCCTACAATGAGCAGTTCTTC.